The sample holds a few counts of the clone carrying this T cell receptor beta chain. Its antigen is currently unknown. Diagnoses were established using clinical symptoms, serum thyroxine and TRAb, thyroid ultrasound and orbital computed tomography. This specimen belongs to a study of T cells in Graves' hyperthyroidism and ophthalmopathy. V was pared by 5 bases and J by 5 bases, with 12 bases between. This CDR3 contains 13 residues. CDR1 and CDR2 (germline): GTSNPN, SVGIG (reference sequence). There were TCR beta CDR3 regions amplified from RNA transcripts. In the first-round RT-PCR of the TCR CDR3, the HTBI primer set was used. TCRdb reprocessed the multiplex PCR reads via MiXCR and lists one record per CDR3 protein. The sample shows about 600,000 distinct CDR3 sequences, around 14% of them seen only once. General study results and limits: Most thyroid clonotypes expanded above 0.001 appeared in blood too.

The source is a woman aged 18-29 years with Graves' ophthalmopathy. V gene TRBV30 combines with J gene TRBJ2-2, with D maybe TRBD2 (6 bases). The specimen was blood. The CDR3 nucleotides are TGTGCCTGGCTACCCGGGAGAACCGGGGAGCTGTTTTTT. Translated: CAWLPGRTGELFF.